These 32 T cell receptor beta chains were all obtained from the same sample, sequenced in a study of blood T cells in healthy people across ages. Combining a sample-barcoded 5' primer with a J-beta primer mix, a second PCR ran for about 6 to 11 cycles. TCRdb fed the 5' RACE reads into MiXCR, producing one record per CDR3 protein. The sample contains 1.5 million to 2 million distinct CDR3 sequences, about 30% of which appear only once. The specimen was blood. Every receptor here comes from a woman in her twenties or thirties in good health.

This clonotype occurred many times. The rearrangement uses TRBV20-1 and TRBJ2-3; 11 bases align to TRBD2. CDR1 DFQATT and CDR2 SNEGSKA come from the germline V gene (reference sequence). J was trimmed by 4 bases and V by 2 bases; bases with no gene match: 2. The CDR3 consists of 14 residues. The CDR3 DNA reads TGCAGTGCTAGACTAGCGGGGGGCTCAGATACGCAGTATTTT. This encodes CSARLAGGSDTQYF.

CDR3: CASSRLRLAGAENIQYF. The CDR3, as DNA: TGTGCCAGCAGCCGCCTGAGACTAGCGGGGGCGGAAAACATTCAGTACTTC. The rearrangement uses TRBV12-3 or TRBV12-4 and TRBJ2-4, with 12 bases identical to TRBD2. Trimming cost V 6 bases and J 5 bases; bases outside gene matches: 11. This CDR3 is built from 17 residues.

This clonotype has only a few counts. V is TRBV20-1 and J is TRBJ2-1; a weak D match, TRBD2 (6 bases). Trimming shortened V by 5 bases and J by 4 bases, and 12 bases separated the two germline ends. The CDR3 totals 13 residues. The germline V gene has CDR1 DFQATT and CDR2 SNEGSKA (reference sequence). The CDR3 DNA reads TGCAGTGCTCTCCGGGACTTTTACAATGAGCAGTTCTTC. Protein sequence: CSALRDFYNEQFF.

The chain employs TRBV7-9 and TRBJ2-5, with 13 bases aligning to TRBD2. CDR1 is SEHNR, CDR2 FQNEAQ, per germline (reference sequence). CDR3 length equals 17 residues. J was trimmed by 5 bases and V by 5 bases; bases with no gene match: 11. The CDR3 DNA follows: TGTGCCAGCAGCACCCGGACTAGCGGGAGAACAGGGGAGACCCAGTACTTC. It encodes CASSTRTSGRTGETQYF.

This chain uses TRBV29-1 with TRBJ2-1, with TRBD1 matching over 7 bases. The CDR3 is 12 amino acids. CDR1 SQVTM and CDR2 ANQGSEA come from the germline V gene. V lost 5 bases, J lost 3 bases, and 1 base stayed unmatched. The CDR3 sequence is CSVTGVYNEQFF. CDR3 DNA sequence: TGCAGCGTTACAGGGGTCTACAATGAGCAGTTCTTC.

This clonotype came up many times. The chain employs TRBV15 and TRBJ2-5; D is possibly TRBD1 or TRBD2 (5 bases each). CDR1 and CDR2 (germline): LNHNV, YYDKDF (reference sequence). Trimming took 1 base from V and 2 from J, leaving 14 bases between them. This CDR3 has 16 residues. The CDR3 DNA reads as TGTGCCACCAGCAGAGGGAGGTGGGACGGGCAAGAGACCCAGTACTTC. As protein: CATSRGRWDGQETQYF.

This clonotype was detected ten times or more. The chain combines TRBV7-3 with TRBJ2-3; perhaps D is TRBD1 or TRBD2 (5 bases each). Germline V gene lookup returns CDR1 SGHTA and CDR2 FQGTGA. This CDR3 region has 16 residues. The germline V and J ends were trimmed by 3 bases and 2 bases, with 15 bases remaining between them. CDR3 region: CASSLGRGGNTDTQYF. The CDR3 nucleotides read TGTGCCAGCAGCTTGGGACGTGGCGGAAACACAGATACGCAGTATTTT.

This clonotype has just a few counts. CDR3 nucleotide sequence: TGTGCCATCCAGGAAGCCAACTATGGCTACACCTTC. This gives the protein CAIQEANYGYTF. The chain employs TRBV28 and TRBJ1-2, with unresolved D. CDR1 and CDR2 from the germline V gene are MDHEN and SYDVKM. Trimming took 10 bases from V and 2 from J, leaving 11 bases between them. This CDR3 contains 12 residues.

This clonotype was seen repeatedly, ten times or more. Here the CDR3 reads CSVEGPVQGWTYEQYF. The CDR3 DNA follows: TGCAGCGTTGAAGGACCTGTACAGGGATGGACCTACGAGCAGTACTTC. The chain carries TRBV29-1 and TRBJ2-7; perhaps TRBD1 as D (6 bases). The CDR3 consists of 16 residues. Germline loops: CDR1 SQVTM, CDR2 ANQGSEA. V lost 1 base and J lost 2, with 18 bases in between.

V usage is TRBV7-2 and J usage is TRBJ2-3; TRBD2 aligns across 9 bases. Trimming took 5 bases from V and 4 from J; bases not matched to a gene: 7. This CDR3 has 15 residues. Germline V gene sequence: CDR1 SGHTA, CDR2 FQGNSA. As DNA, the CDR3 is TGTGCCAGCAGCCCAGCGGGAGGTTGGGCAGATACGCAGTATTTT. Protein: CASSPAGGWADTQYF.

The V call is TRBV12-3 or TRBV12-4, the J call TRBJ1-5, with a weak D call TRBD1 (5 bases). This CDR3 contains 14 residues. Trimming shortened V by 5 bases and J by 6 bases, and 14 bases separated the two germline ends. CDR3 residues: CASSATLGTQPQHF. CDR3 coding DNA: TGTGCCAGCAGTGCCACCCTGGGGACTCAGCCCCAGCATTTT.

In the case of this clonotype: This could be a read error, since a much larger clone is one nucleotide away. The chain joins TRBV12-3 or TRBV12-4 to TRBJ2-1, with D maybe TRBD2 (5 bases). The V and J ends lost 11 bases and 10 bases respectively, with 24 bases between them. The CDR3 has 14 residues. The DNA for the CDR3 is TGTGCCTCTGGGGTCACCGCGGGTACCTACGAGCAGTTCTTC. Residues: CASGVTAGTYEQFF.

This clonotype was seen a handful of times. The chain joins TRBV27 to TRBJ2-7; 9 bases line up with TRBD1. Germline V gene lookup returns CDR1 MNHEY and CDR2 SMNVEV (reference sequence). Trimming removed 6 bases from V and 0 bases from J; junction bases left unmatched: 6. The CDR3 length is 15 residues. This chain's CDR3 is CASRVGQGSSYEQYF. The DNA of the CDR3 is TGTGCCAGCAGGGTAGGACAGGGGAGCTCCTACGAGCAGTACTTC.

The chain employs TRBV20-1 and TRBJ1-2; D not resolved. V lost 2 bases, J lost 8 bases, and 9 bases lay in between. Germline lookup yields CDR1 DFQATT and CDR2 SNEGSKA (reference sequence). The CDR3 covers 11 residues. DNA for the CDR3: TGCAGTGCTAGACCCCTGGAAGGCTACACCTTC. Protein product: CSARPLEGYTF.

The rearrangement links TRBV14 to TRBJ2-3; weak D call: TRBD1 (5 bases). The CDR3 sequence is 14 residues long. V shed 0 bases and J shed 6 bases, with 10 bases lying between them. Germline assignment: CDR1 SGHDN and CDR2 FVKESK. CDR3 in DNA: TGTGCCAGCAGCCAAGAGGGGCTGCGGGATACGCAGTATTTT. Protein product: CASSQEGLRDTQYF.

This clonotype occurred a few times. The CDR3 protein is CASSTSGGTSTDTQYF. CDR3 coding DNA: TGTGCCAGCTCCACTAGCGGGGGCACTAGCACAGATACGCAGTATTTT. This chain joins TRBV12-3 or TRBV12-4 and TRBJ2-3; 11 bases are a match to TRBD2. The CDR3 covers 16 residues. The ends lost 8 bases at V and 0 bases at J; junction bases unmatched: 7.

The chain carries TRBV7-6 and TRBJ2-1; 10 bases match TRBD1. Unmatched junction bases numbered 4, after V lost 1 base and J lost 7 bases. The CDR3 extends over 15 amino acids. From germline, CDR1 is SGHVS and CDR2 FNYEAQ. Here the CDR3 reads CASSLEGQGTNEQFF. The CDR3 bases are TGTGCCAGCAGCTTAGAGGGACAGGGGACTAATGAGCAGTTCTTC.

This clonotype was seen a handful of times. A much more abundant neighbour one base away suggests this may be a read error. This chain connects TRBV2 to TRBJ2-3; D not resolved. V lost 7 bases and J 5 bases, leaving 10 bases between the germline ends. The V gene's germline CDR1 is SNHLY and CDR2 FYNNEI. There are 12 residues in the CDR3. DNA for the CDR3: TGTGCCAGCAATTTACACGGAGATACGCAGTATTTT. This sequence encodes CASNLHGDTQYF.

In this sample, this clonotype turned up a few times. The V gene is TRBV6-1, the J gene TRBJ1-2; D unresolved. Germline CDR1 reads MNHNS; CDR2 reads SASEGT. This CDR3 contains 15 residues. V dropped 0 bases and J dropped 5 bases, with 13 bases sitting between them. The CDR3 DNA follows: TGTGCCAGCAGTGAAGCGGCGAGGGCCTTGTATGGCTACACCTTC. It encodes CASSEAARALYGYTF.

This clonotype was detected many times. The V call is TRBV5-1, the J call TRBJ2-1, with D maybe TRBD1 (6 bases). The V end lost 2 bases, the J end lost 8 bases, and 8 bases lay between the germline ends. Germline CDR1 SGHRS, CDR2 YFSETQ. The CDR3 length is 12 residues. CDR3 DNA sequence: TGCGCCAGCAGCTTACAGGGCCATGAGCAGTTCTTC. It translates to CASSLQGHEQFF.

The chain employs TRBV7-9 and TRBJ1-1; tentatively, D is TRBD1 (5 bases). Germline V gene data show CDR1 as SEHNR and CDR2 as FQNEAQ (reference sequence). Trimming removed 5 bases from V and 0 bases from J, with 13 bases in between. The CDR3 has 15 residues. The DNA for the CDR3 is TGTGCCAGCAGCCCCCAGGGAGGAATGAACACTGAAGCTTTCTTT. It yields the protein CASSPQGGMNTEAFF.

This clonotype turned up a few times. The chain links TRBV7-9 to TRBJ2-3, with TRBD1 as a possible D gene (7 bases). Trimming removed 8 bases from V and 1 base from J, with 19 bases in between. Germline loops: CDR1 SEHNR, CDR2 FQNEAQ (reference sequence). The CDR3 extends over 16 amino acids. CDR3 sequence reads: CASLQGRTGRTDTQYF. CDR3 bases: TGTGCCAGCCTTCAGGGGAGGACAGGACGCACAGATACGCAGTATTTT.

At least ten counts were recorded for this clonotype. This chain uses TRBV7-8 with TRBJ2-7; TRBD1 or TRBD2 may be the D gene (5 bases each). The CDR3 spans 14 residues. Germline CDR1 and CDR2: SGHVS and FQNEAQ. Trimming took off 5 bases at V and 6 bases at J, with 17 bases between the two ends. The CDR3 is CASSRGSQVSEQYF. The CDR3 DNA is TGTGCCAGCAGCCGAGGGTCACAGGTCTCCGAGCAGTACTTC.

This clonotype was detected only a few times. J is TRBJ1-4 and V is TRBV20-1, with TRBD1 as a possible D gene (6 bases). The CDR3 has 15 amino acids. Germline V CDR1 and CDR2: DFQATT, SNEGSKA (reference sequence). With 4 bases removed from V and 4 bases from J, the gap between germline ends came to 16 bases. CDR3: CSAILAGDNNEKLFF. The CDR3 DNA sequence: TGCAGTGCTATTCTGGCAGGGGATAATAATGAAAAACTGTTTTTT.

This clonotype was counted many times. The rearrangement links TRBV10-3 to TRBJ1-2; no reliable D call. Trimming pared 6 bases from V and 0 bases from J, leaving 5 bases between. Germline loops: CDR1 ENHRY, CDR2 SYGVKD. The CDR3 runs to 12 residues. The CDR3 here is CAISLANYGYTF. The CDR3 region has the DNA TGTGCCATCAGCTTAGCTAACTATGGCTACACCTTC.

The chain recombines TRBV20-1 with TRBJ2-7, with 12 bases lining up with TRBD1. This CDR3 is 14 amino acids long. The V gene's germline CDR1 is DFQATT and CDR2 SNEGSKA (reference sequence). V lost 6 bases to trimming and J lost 5 bases; unmatched junction nucleotides: 8. CDR3 coding DNA: TGCAGTGCGAACGAGGGGACAGGGGGCGACGAGCAGTACTTC. Its protein is CSANEGTGGDEQYF.

This rearrangement joins TRBV6-2 or TRBV6-3 to TRBJ2-7; D may be TRBD1 or TRBD2 (5 bases each). The J call may be incorrect, as the DNA end agrees better with TRBJ2-5. This CDR3 comprises 15 residues. Germline assignment: CDR1 MNHEY and CDR2 SVGEGT. The CDR3 protein is CASSYLAGTGETQYF. CDR3 sequence (DNA): TGTGCCAGCAGTTACTTGGCCGGGACGGGTGAGACCCAGTACTTC.

With regard to this clonotype: A read error may produce the germline difference seen at one junction end. The chain has TRBV2 and TRBJ1-6; D uncertain. This CDR3 region has 15 residues. CDR1 SNHLY and CDR2 FYNNEI come from the germline V gene. The CDR3 nucleotides read TGTGTCAGCAGTGATTCAGACACAACTAATTCACCCCTCCACTTT. This gives the protein CVSSDSDTTNSPLHF.

The chain links TRBV20-1 to TRBJ1-2; TRBD1 matches at 9 bases. J lost 0 bases, V lost 0 bases, and 2 bases had no gene match. Looked up from germline, CDR1 is DFQATT and CDR2 is SNEGSKA (reference sequence). The CDR3 extends over 15 amino acids. CDR3 sequence: CSAREGQGPNYGYTF. The CDR3 DNA reads TGCAGTGCTAGAGAGGGACAGGGACCTAACTATGGCTACACCTTC.

The V gene is TRBV2, the J gene TRBJ2-3; no clear D gene. Germline V gene data show CDR1 as SNHLY and CDR2 as FYNNEI. V shed 2 bases and J shed 1 base, with 10 bases lying between them. The CDR3 is 15 amino acids. In nucleotides, the CDR3 is TGTGCCAGCAGTGAACTGGGTTACGGCACAGATACGCAGTATTTT. As protein: CASSELGYGTDTQYF.

This clonotype was counted between two and nine times. The rearrangement links TRBV7-9 to TRBJ2-1; a weak D match, TRBD1 (6 bases). CDR3 size: 15 residues. Trimming stripped 5 bases from V and 4 bases from J, with 15 bases between. CDR1 SEHNR and CDR2 FQNEAQ come from the germline V gene (reference sequence). The CDR3: CASSGGSGMYNEQFF. CDR3 nucleotide sequence: TGTGCCAGCAGCGGGGGCAGCGGTATGTACAATGAGCAGTTCTTC.

V gene TRBV6-5 combines with J gene TRBJ1-5, with TRBD1 identical over 7 bases. Trimming removed 6 bases from V and 9 bases from J; junction bases left unmatched: 8. The germline V gene encodes CDR1 MNHEY and CDR2 SVGAGI. The CDR3 loop spans 13 amino acids. CDR3 loop: CASRGQPGRPQHF. CDR3 nucleotide sequence: TGTGCCAGCAGGGGACAGCCCGGCCGGCCCCAGCATTTT.